This TCR beta chain originates from a study of blood T cell repertoires in COVID-19. Looking at the study overall: COVID-19 samples collected from the United States, Italy and Spain covered acute and convalescent phases. Sources were T cells, B-cell-depleted T cells, or PBMCs; the material itself was cDNA or gDNA.

Original analysis: Reference gene primer amplification gave nucleated cell count estimates. Sequencing was performed with immunoSEQ multiplex PCR; in TCRdb, only in-frame clones are kept and a portion is missing. V and J calls and clone size come straight from that table; D and trimming were deduced from the DNA. The sample comprises more than 150,000 clones, 65% to 90% of which are singletons, and roughly 8.9% rests with the top ten. The J segment lost 1 base and the V segment lost 3 bases, leaving 17 bases of the junction unmatched. Germline CDR1 LGHDT, CDR2 YNNKEL (reference sequence). The CDR3 has 19 residues.

This TCR was recovered from a woman in her forties or fifties with acute or convalescent COVID-19. The material sequenced was peripheral blood. The chain combines TRBV3-1 (or the pseudogene TRBV3-2) with TRBJ2-7; TRBD2 matches 8 bases. CDR3 bases: TGTGCCAGCAGCCATACGACACCCTTATCAGCGGGGGATTCCTACGAGCAGTACTTC. Amino acids: CASSHTTPLSAGDSYEQYF.